The entry below gives a single T cell receptor beta chain sequence along with its context. The data are from a study of T cell changes during pregnancy in multiple sclerosis. Clones were sequenced by immunoSEQ multiplex PCR, and TCRdb holds only the in-frame ones, with some missing. The data contain under 110,000 clones, roughly 89% of them singletons. The CDR3 spans 11 residues. CDR1 is SNHLY, CDR2 FYNNEI, per germline. The V end was cut by 7 bases, the J end by 2 bases, with 5 bases between. This sequence originates from a female donor with multiple sclerosis, enrolled in a pregnancy study. V gene TRBV2 combines with J gene TRBJ1-2; D not certain. Sequencing used peripheral blood, obtained before pregnancy. This chain's CDR3 is CASTENYGYTF. The CDR3 nucleotides read TGTGCCAGCACGGAGAACTATGGCTACACCTTC.